This entry lists 28 T cell receptor beta chains sequenced from one sample in a study of shared clonotypes between healthy human individuals. This table comes from immunoSEQ multiplex PCR, and its TCRdb copy is limited to in-frame clones, with some not included. Counted here are 2.3 million or so clones, approximately 95% occurring once; the ten biggest clones make up 0.3% to 0.4%. The material sequenced was naive CD4+ T cells from PBMCs. Noted subset: CD45RA+ positively selected. These receptors all come from a young man in good health. Some clones in this sample may be carry-over from other donors' samples.

This chain joins TRBV6-5 and TRBJ2-1, with 9 bases lining up with TRBD2. CDR3 length: 16 residues. With 2 bases clipped from V and 2 bases from J, the junction kept 4 bases outside the gene matches. The germline CDR1 and CDR2 sequences are MNHEY and SVGAGI. The CDR3 reads CASSYRSGRPYNEQFF. CDR3 DNA sequence: TGTGCCAGCAGTTACCGTAGCGGGAGACCCTACAATGAGCAGTTCTTC.

V gene TRBV9 combines with J gene TRBJ2-1; 11 bases agree with TRBD2. The CDR3 loop spans 13 amino acids. V trimming: 3 bases; J trimming: 10 bases; junction bases outside the gene matches: 3. Germline loops: CDR1 SGDLS, CDR2 YYNGEE. The CDR3 reads CASSAGTSGEQFF. CDR3 DNA sequence: TGTGCCAGCAGCGCCGGGACTAGCGGCGAGCAGTTCTTC. The entire variable domain, with the rest obtained from reference TRBV9 and TRBJ2-1, is as follows: DSGVTQTPKHLITATGQRVTLRCSPRSGDLSVYWYQQSLDQGLQFLIQYYNGEERAKGNILERFSAQQFPDLHSELNLSSLELGDSALYFCASSAGTSGEQFFGPGTRLTVL.

This rearrangement joins TRBV7-8 to TRBJ2-3; either TRBD1 or TRBD2 may fit D (5 bases each). Germline V lookup: CDR1 SGHVS, CDR2 FQNEAQ. V lost 7 bases and J lost 0, with 17 bases in between. There are 16 residues in the CDR3. The CDR3 reads CASTLRGDPSTDTQYF. The CDR3, as DNA: TGTGCCAGCACCCTAAGGGGAGATCCTAGCACAGATACGCAGTATTTT.

This chain uses TRBV23-1 with TRBJ1-5; no clear D. TRBV23-1 carries the ORF label, with uncertain function. The CDR3 spans 17 residues. The V and J ends lost 0 bases and 0 bases respectively, with 12 bases between them. The CDR3 sequence: CASSQSTHRGSNQPQHF. The DNA for the CDR3 is TGCGCCAGCAGTCAATCGACCCACCGGGGTAGCAATCAGCCCCAGCATTTT.

The chain is built from TRBV28 and TRBJ2-7, with D possibly called TRBD1 or TRBD2 (5 bases each). Germline CDR1 and CDR2: MDHEN and SYDVKM. Trimming cost V 2 bases and J 5 bases, with 19 bases left between them. The CDR3 totals 16 residues. Here the CDR3 DNA reads TGTGCCAGCAGTTTACTGGGGCCAGGGAGAGGGGACGAGCAGTACTTC. This sequence encodes CASSLLGPGRGDEQYF.

The J gene is TRBJ2-1, the V gene TRBV19; D gene ambiguous. Germline CDR1 and CDR2: LNHDA and SQIVND (reference sequence). With 7 bases removed from V and 9 bases from J, the gap between germline ends came to 19 bases. The CDR3 is made up of 14 amino acids. This CDR3 is CASKSRAWRGEQFF. CDR3 nucleotides: TGTGCCAGTAAGTCAAGGGCGTGGCGCGGTGAGCAGTTCTTC.

The rearrangement uses TRBV5-6 and TRBJ2-6; no reliable D call. Germline lookup yields CDR1 SGHDT and CDR2 YYEEEE. The CDR3 extends over 17 amino acids. The V end was cut by 4 bases, the J end by 0 bases, with 14 bases between. The CDR3 sequence is CASSRHPLVSGANVLTF. The CDR3 nucleotides read TGTGCCAGCAGCCGGCATCCCCTGGTCTCTGGGGCCAACGTCCTGACTTTC.

This chain uses TRBV10-3 with TRBJ1-6; D is undetermined. V was cut by 10 bases and J by 0 bases, with 13 bases left in between. From germline, CDR1 is ENHRY and CDR2 SYGVKD. The CDR3 runs 15 residues. As DNA, the CDR3 is TGTGCCACCGGCTTGGCGGGCTCCTATAATTCACCCCTCCACTTT. Protein: CATGLAGSYNSPLHF.

Concerning this clone itself: Other DNA variants within this sample encode the same CDR3. The CDR3 spells CASSQTGVGTDTQYF. Here the CDR3 DNA reads TGCGCCAGCAGCCAAACAGGGGTTGGCACAGATACGCAGTATTTT. V gene TRBV4-1 combines with J gene TRBJ2-3; 7 bases match TRBD1. The germline V gene encodes CDR1 MGHRA and CDR2 YSYEKL. CDR3 length: 15 residues. Trimming removed 2 bases from V and 1 base from J; junction bases left unmatched: 3.

CDR3 region: CASSEYKGAGLEAFF. CDR3 DNA: TGTGCCAGCAGTGAATATAAGGGGGCAGGCCTTGAAGCTTTCTTT. The chain is built from TRBV25-1 and TRBJ1-1; the match to TRBD1 covers 7 bases. Per the germline V gene, CDR1 is MGHDK and CDR2 is SYGVNS. The V and J ends lost 0 bases and 7 bases, in that order; junction bases with no gene match: 8. The CDR3 spans 15 residues.

The sample holds one count of this clone. This chain links TRBV6-1 with TRBJ2-7; 11 bases fit TRBD1. V lost 4 bases to trimming and J lost 4 bases; unmatched junction nucleotides: 3. Germline V gene sequence: CDR1 MNHNS, CDR2 SASEGT. CDR3 size: 14 residues. CDR3 in amino acids: CASSVGQGGYEQYF. CDR3 in DNA: TGTGCCAGCAGTGTGGGACAGGGGGGATACGAGCAGTACTTC.

The chain couples TRBV7-9 to TRBJ1-5, with D tentatively TRBD1 (6 bases). Germline lookup yields CDR1 SEHNR and CDR2 FQNEAQ (reference sequence). This CDR3 is 13 amino acids long. With 5 bases removed from V and 6 bases from J, the gap between germline ends came to 11 bases. The CDR3 sequence is CASSRGQGQPQHF. For the CDR3, the DNA is TGTGCCAGCAGCCGGGGACAAGGTCAGCCCCAGCATTTT.

This chain uses TRBV30 with TRBJ2-1; TRBD2 aligns across 14 bases. Germline values: CDR1 GTSNPN, CDR2 SVGIG (reference sequence). This CDR3 contains 15 residues. V shed 4 bases and J 8 bases; nucleotides not matched to a gene: 7. The CDR3 bases are TGTGCCTGGACTTCGCCGGGACTAGCGGGAGATGAGCAGTTCTTC. Translation: CAWTSPGLAGDEQFF. The entire variable domain, with the rest obtained from reference TRBV30 and TRBJ2-1, is as follows: SQTIHQWPATLVQPVGSPLSLECTVEGTSNPNLYWYRQAAGRGLQLLFYSVGIGQISSEVPQNLSASRPQDRQFILSSKKLLLSDSGFYLCAWTSPGLAGDEQFFGPGTRLTVL.

The chain has TRBV5-1 and TRBJ2-4, with 7 bases fitting TRBD1. There are 14 residues in the CDR3. Trimming took 4 bases from V and 9 from J; bases not matched to a gene: 10. Per the germline V gene, CDR1 is SGHRS and CDR2 is YFSETQ. As DNA, the CDR3 is TGCGCCAGCAGCACCGGACCACAGGGGCGCATTCAGTACTTC. Amino acid sequence: CASSTGPQGRIQYF.

The V gene is TRBV4-2, the J gene TRBJ1-3; maybe TRBD1 (5 bases). The V end was cut by 5 bases, the J end by 16 bases, with 18 bases between. The CDR3 is 12 residues long. Per germline, CDR1 LGHNA and CDR2 YNFKEQ. CDR3 DNA: TGTGCCAGCAGCGGCGGGGGGGGAAGCATCTATTTT. Amino acid sequence: CASSGGGGSIYF.

This chain connects TRBV5-1 to TRBJ2-3, with 14 bases identical to TRBD2. CDR1 and CDR2 from the germline V gene are SGHRS and YFSETQ. CDR3 size: 17 residues. With 4 bases clipped from V and 4 bases from J, the junction kept 8 bases outside the gene matches. CDR3 sequence reads: CASSPGGLAGGADTQYF. Written as DNA, the CDR3 is TGCGCCAGCAGCCCTGGAGGACTAGCGGGAGGTGCAGATACGCAGTATTTT.

The chain combines TRBV5-6 with TRBJ1-2; D perhaps matches TRBD1 (6 bases). The V gene lost 4 bases and the J gene lost 5 bases, with 15 bases spanning the gap. The V gene's germline CDR1 is SGHDT and CDR2 YYEEEE. There are 14 residues in the CDR3. The CDR3 here is CASSGGQNQYGYTF. The CDR3 bases are TGTGCCAGCAGCGGCGGACAGAACCAGTATGGCTACACCTTC. Filled out from reference TRBV5-6 and TRBJ1-2, the complete variable domain reads DAGVTQSPTHLIKTRGQQVTLRCSPKSGHDTVSWYQQALGQGPQFIFQYYEEEERQRGNFPDRFSGHQFPNYSSELNVNALLLGDSALYLCASSGGQNQYGYTFGSGTRLTVV.

Comments on this clone: Other nucleotide sequences in the sample specify the same CDR3. The chain joins TRBV19 to TRBJ2-7; 8 bases are a match to TRBD1. The V segment lost 6 bases and the J segment 4 bases; nucleotides outside the gene matches: 2. The CDR3 runs 12 residues. Germline CDR1 and CDR2: LNHDA and SQIVND (reference sequence). CDR3 in amino acids: CASRDREYEQYF. The CDR3, as DNA: TGTGCCAGTAGGGACAGGGAGTACGAGCAGTACTTC.

The chain employs TRBV5-1 and TRBJ2-6; TRBD2 might be the D (6 bases). Deletions cut 5 bases from V and 0 bases from J, with 12 bases between. Germline CDR1 is SGHRS and CDR2 is YFSETQ. This CDR3 contains 16 residues. The CDR3 coding sequence is TGCGCCAGCAGGCCGGCGGGGAGCTCTGGGGCCAACGTCCTGACTTTC. Protein: CASRPAGSSGANVLTF. Together with reference TRBV5-1 and TRBJ2-6, the CDR3 gives the full variable domain: KAGVTQTPRYLIKTRGQQVTLSCSPISGHRSVSWYQQTPGQGLQFLFEYFSETQRNKGNFPGRFSGRQFSNSRSEMNVSTLELGDSALYLCASRPAGSSGANVLTFGAGSRLTVL.

In nucleotides, the CDR3 is TGCGCCAGCAACTTACAGGGGCCGACCTACGAGCAGTACTTC. Translating gives CASNLQGPTYEQYF. The chain carries TRBV5-1 and TRBJ2-7; 7 nucleotides agree with TRBD1. V shed 6 bases and J 2 bases; nucleotides not matched to a gene: 8. Germline CDR1 reads SGHRS; CDR2 reads YFSETQ. This CDR3 contains 14 residues. Complete variable domain (other parts from reference TRBV5-1 and TRBJ2-7): KAGVTQTPRYLIKTRGQQVTLSCSPISGHRSVSWYQQTPGQGLQFLFEYFSETQRNKGNFPGRFSGRQFSNSRSEMNVSTLELGDSALYLCASNLQGPTYEQYFGPGTRLTVT.

This clone was recorded once. The chain is built from TRBV7-2 and TRBJ2-4; 9 bases are a match to TRBD1. The CDR3 extends over 14 amino acids. Germline V lookup: CDR1 SGHTA, CDR2 FQGNSA. The ends lost 4 bases at V and 8 bases at J; junction bases unmatched: 6. In nucleotides, the CDR3 is TGTGCCAGCAGCTCGACAGGGGGAGTATACATTCAGTACTTC. Protein sequence: CASSSTGGVYIQYF.

This chain links TRBV2 with TRBJ2-2, with 7 bases identical to TRBD1. The J segment lost 4 bases and the V segment lost 8 bases, leaving 10 bases of the junction unmatched. Per the germline V gene, CDR1 is SNHLY and CDR2 is FYNNEI. The CDR3 loop spans 15 amino acids. For the CDR3, the DNA is TGTGCCAGCTCACAGGGCCCAGGGGGCACCGGGGAGCTGTTTTTT. Encoded protein: CASSQGPGGTGELFF.

The CDR3 coding sequence is TGTGCCAGCAGCGTAGAGGGTGGGCCCTATTACGAGCAGTACTTC. Protein: CASSVEGGPYYEQYF. This sequence joins TRBV9 and TRBJ2-7; no clear D gene. Germline V gene sequence: CDR1 SGDLS, CDR2 YYNGEE. V lost 0 bases and J 4 bases, leaving 14 bases between the germline ends. The CDR3 contains 15 residues.

V gene TRBV7-6 combines with J gene TRBJ2-3; D tentatively fits TRBD1 or TRBD2 (5 bases each). V was trimmed by 5 bases and J by 1 base, leaving 16 bases between them. Per germline, CDR1 SGHVS and CDR2 FNYEAQ. CDR3 length equals 16 residues. CDR3 sequence reads: CASSRTGALGTDTQYF. The CDR3 nucleotides read TGTGCCAGCAGCCGTACCGGGGCGCTAGGCACAGATACGCAGTATTTT.

A note on this clone: This specimen includes other DNA sequences encoding the same CDR3. V usage is TRBV9 and J usage is TRBJ2-3; no firm D call. Germline CDR1 SGDLS, CDR2 YYNGEE. The CDR3 sequence is 15 residues long. The V end was cut by 0 bases, the J end by 2 bases, with 10 bases between. CDR3 in amino acids: CASSVVPTNTDTQYF. As DNA, the CDR3 is TGTGCCAGCAGCGTAGTACCTACCAACACAGATACGCAGTATTTT.

The chain is built from TRBV27 and TRBJ2-5; possibly TRBD1 or TRBD2 for D (5 bases each). The CDR3 runs to 18 residues. V was clipped by 3 bases and J by 2 bases, with 22 bases between them. CDR1 MNHEY and CDR2 SMNVEV come from the germline V gene (reference sequence). The CDR3 coding sequence is TGTGCCAGCAGTTTGGGACCTCCATCGGTCCTGGGGCAAGAGACCCAGTACTTC. Protein: CASSLGPPSVLGQETQYF.

The J gene is TRBJ2-1, the V gene TRBV7-3, with D uncertain. From germline, CDR1 is SGHTA and CDR2 FQGTGA. This CDR3 spans 14 amino acids. The V end was cut by 2 bases, the J end by 2 bases, with 7 bases between. In DNA form, the CDR3 reads TGTGCCAGCAGCTTAGTGGGGACCTACAATGAGCAGTTCTTC. This translates into CASSLVGTYNEQFF.

The gene calls are TRBV18 and TRBJ2-5; perhaps TRBD2 as D (6 bases). Germline V gene data show CDR1 as KGHSH and CDR2 as LQKENI. The CDR3 is made up of 13 amino acids. The V gene lost 6 bases and the J gene lost 4 bases, with 12 bases spanning the gap. CDR3 loop: CASSLALAETQYF. CDR3 in DNA: TGTGCCAGCTCCCTAGCGCTAGCAGAGACCCAGTACTTC.